Here is one T cell receptor beta chain with its context. Antigen: not known. The junction departs from germline at one end; a sequencing error may be responsible. cDNA specific to TCR beta was made from 500 to 650 ng of total RNA, with a constant-region primer employed for priming. Three rounds of nested multiplex PCR with slightly modified ARM-PCR produced TCR beta libraries. A C-beta reverse primer and TRBV1-TRBV30 forward primers served in each of the first two PCR rounds, at about 10 cycles apiece. MiXCR, applied by TCRdb to the multiplex PCR reads, yields one record per CDR3 protein. This table holds over 100,000 distinct CDR3 sequences, around 70% found once. Germline V gene lookup returns CDR1 MNHEY and CDR2 SVGAGI. The CDR3 spans 14 residues. This sample was included in a study of tumor-infiltrating lymphocytes in primary liver carcinoma. Study at large: The patients, men and women alike, were aged 30 to 69 years.

Extraction of RNA together with DNA used 20-30 mg of unsorted bulk tissue. Study-level findings and limits: Tumors significantly exceeded blood in top-250-clone fraction (p = 0.039).

The sample comprised tumor-adjacent normal liver tissue. The TCR comes from a woman aged 60-75 years with primary liver carcinoma and hepatitis B virus infection. The rearrangement uses TRBV6-5 and TRBJ1-2, with D possibly being TRBD1 (5 bases). The CDR3 here is CTSSPIGTGYGYTF. CDR3 bases: TGTACCAGCAGCCCTATTGGTACAGGCTATGGCTACACCTTC.